The 4 T cell receptor beta chains reported below all come from one sample, sequenced in a study of T cell changes during pregnancy in multiple sclerosis. The assay was immunoSEQ multiplex PCR, and TCRdb's table has in-frame clones only and misses some. The table shows over 45,000 clones, with approximately 90% occurring only once. The sequencing used peripheral blood, collected in the third trimester of pregnancy. The receptors shown here come from a female donor in good health, enrolled as a control in a pregnancy study.

This chain uses TRBV9 with TRBJ1-3; no definite D call. The V gene's germline CDR1 is SGDLS and CDR2 YYNGEE. The CDR3 runs to 15 residues. Trimming cost V 1 base and J 0 bases, with 8 bases left between them. The CDR3 spells CASSVQESSGNTIYF. The CDR3 DNA reads as TGTGCCAGCAGCGTACAGGAATCCTCTGGAAACACCATATATTTT.

The gene calls are TRBV2 and TRBJ1-1; D is ambiguous. Germline CDR1 is SNHLY and CDR2 is FYNNEI. With 6 bases removed from V and 2 bases from J, the gap between germline ends came to 10 bases. CDR3 length: 13 residues. Written as DNA, the CDR3 is TGTGCCAGCAGACCCGAACTCAACACTGAAGCTTTCTTT. Protein sequence: CASRPELNTEAFF. Based on the CDR3 plus reference TRBV2 and TRBJ1-1, the full variable domain is EPEVTQTPSHQVTQMGQEVILRCVPISNHLYFYWYRQILGQKVEFLVSFYNNEISEKSEIFDDQFSVERPDGSNFTLKIRSTKLEDSAMYFCASRPELNTEAFFGQGTRLTVV.

The chain couples TRBV2 to TRBJ2-2, with 11 bases identical to TRBD2. CDR1 is SNHLY and CDR2 is FYNNEI in the germline V gene. CDR3 length equals 15 residues. V gave up 10 bases and J gave up 6 bases; unmatched junction bases: 10. CDR3 in DNA: TGTGCCACCTCCCCTAGCGGGGGGTTATCCGGGGAGCTGTTTTTT. Protein product: CATSPSGGLSGELFF. The full variable domain, with the rest looked up from reference TRBV2 and TRBJ2-2, is EPEVTQTPSHQVTQMGQEVILRCVPISNHLYFYWYRQILGQKVEFLVSFYNNEISEKSEIFDDQFSVERPDGSNFTLKIRSTKLEDSAMYFCATSPSGGLSGELFFGEGSRLTVL.

This chain joins TRBV6-5 and TRBJ1-2; D is ambiguous. V dropped 0 bases and J dropped 0 bases, with 5 bases sitting between them. Germline lookup yields CDR1 MNHEY and CDR2 SVGAGI. This CDR3 contains 14 residues. The CDR3: CASSYSTPNYGYTF. The CDR3 nucleotides are TGTGCCAGCAGTTACTCGACACCTAACTATGGCTACACCTTC.